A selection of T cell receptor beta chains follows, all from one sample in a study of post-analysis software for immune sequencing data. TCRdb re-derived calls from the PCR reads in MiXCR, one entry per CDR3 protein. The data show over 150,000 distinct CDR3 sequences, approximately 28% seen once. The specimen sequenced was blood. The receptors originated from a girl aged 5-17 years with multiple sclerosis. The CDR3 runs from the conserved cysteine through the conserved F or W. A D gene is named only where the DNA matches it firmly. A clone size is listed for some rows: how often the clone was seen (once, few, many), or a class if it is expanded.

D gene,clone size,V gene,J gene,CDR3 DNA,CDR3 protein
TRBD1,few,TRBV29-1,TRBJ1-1,TGCAGCGTTGAAGACACAGGGGGCAATACTGAAGCTTTCTTT,CSVEDTGGNTEAFF
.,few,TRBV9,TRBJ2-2,TGTGCCAGCAGCGTAGATCGGGGTGGCGACACCGGGGAGCTGTTTTTT,CASSVDRGGDTGELFF
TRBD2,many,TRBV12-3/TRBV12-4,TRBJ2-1,TGTGCCAGCAGCCGATCTAGCGGGAGAAGTGGTGCGGGTGAGCAGTTCTTC,CASSRSSGRSGAGEQFF
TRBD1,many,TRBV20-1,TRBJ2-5,TGCAGTGCTAGGAGGGCCGGGACAGGCGGCGTCCAAGAGACCCAGTACTTC,CSARRAGTGGVQETQYF
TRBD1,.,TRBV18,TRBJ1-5,TGTGCCAGCTCCTTAGGACAGGGGAGGCAGCCCCAGCATTTT,CASSLGQGRQPQHF
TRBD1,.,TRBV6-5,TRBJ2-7,TGTGCCAGCAGACTTGGGACAGCCTACGAGCAGTACTTC,CASRLGTAYEQYF
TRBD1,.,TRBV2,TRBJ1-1,TGTGCCAGCAGTACCAACCCGGGACAGGGTACTGAAGCTTTCTTT,CASSTNPGQGTEAFF
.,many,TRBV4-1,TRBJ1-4,TGCGCCAGCAGCCTCCTGGCAGGGTTTGAAAAACTGTTTTTT,CASSLLAGFEKLFF
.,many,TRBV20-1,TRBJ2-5,TGCAGTGTAGGGGGAAATCAAGAGACCCAGTACTTC,CSVGGNQETQYF
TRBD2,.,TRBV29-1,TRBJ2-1,TGCAGCGTTGATACGTGGGGGACTAGCGGGGGGAATGAGCAGTTCTTC,CSVDTWGTSGGNEQFF
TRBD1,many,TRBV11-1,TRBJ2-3,TGTGCCAGCAGCTCCCGGGACAGTAAGCATACGCAGTATTTT,CASSSRDSKHTQYF
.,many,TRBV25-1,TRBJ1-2,TGTGCCAGCAGTGACCGTGGCTACACCTTC,CASSDRGYTF
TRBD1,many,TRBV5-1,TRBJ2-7,TGCGCCACCCGGACAGGGAGTGGATACGAGCAGTACTTC,CATRTGSGYEQYF
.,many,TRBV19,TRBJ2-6,TGTGCCAGTAGTACGACAGTGTCTGGGGCCAACGTCCTGACTTTC,CASSTTVSGANVLTF
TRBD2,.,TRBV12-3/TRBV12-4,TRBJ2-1,TGTGCCAGCAGTTGGCCCGGGACTAGTGAGCAGTTCTTC,CASSWPGTSEQFF
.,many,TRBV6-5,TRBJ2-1,TGTGCCAGCAGTTACTCGTCGCGGAGCTGGTACAATGAGCAGTTCTTC,CASSYSSRSWYNEQFF
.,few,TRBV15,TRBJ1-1,TGTGCCACCAGCCTCCCGGCGCCCCAGAAGGCTGAAGCTTTCTTT,CATSLPAPQKAEAFF
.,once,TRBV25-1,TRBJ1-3,TGTGCCAGCAGTGGGGAGGGGAAAGCTGGAAACACCATATATTTT,CASSGEGKAGNTIYF
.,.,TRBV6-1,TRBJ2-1,TGTGCCAGCAGCTTGGGTGGCAAACAAGTCTTGTTCTCCTACAATGAGCAGTTCTTC,CASSLGGKQVLFSYNEQFF
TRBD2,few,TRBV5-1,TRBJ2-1,TGCGCCAGCAGCCAATTAGCGGGAGCTAACAATGAGCAGTTCTTC,CASSQLAGANNEQFF
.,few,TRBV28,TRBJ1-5,TGTGCCGGATCGAGACAGGTGGGCAATCAGCCCCAGCATTTT,CAGSRQVGNQPQHF
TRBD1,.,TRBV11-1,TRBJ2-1,TGTGCCAGCAGGGGATTGGGACAGGATTACAATGAGCAGTTCTTC,CASRGLGQDYNEQFF
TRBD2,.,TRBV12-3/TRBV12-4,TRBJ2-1,TGTGCCAGCAGGCCACAAGGACTAGCGGGAGGCCTGAGCTCCTACAATGAGCAGTTCTTC,CASRPQGLAGGLSSYNEQFF
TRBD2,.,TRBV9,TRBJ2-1,TGTGCCAGCAGCGAAAGCGGGAGGGCCATATCCTACAATGAGCAGTTCTTC,CASSESGRAISYNEQFF
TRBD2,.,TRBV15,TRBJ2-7,TGTGCCACCAGCAGTGAGACTAGCGGGAGCTACGAGCAGTACTTC,CATSSETSGSYEQYF
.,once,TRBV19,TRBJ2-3,TGTGCCAGTAGGCAGGGTGGGGCAGATACGCAGTATTTT,CASRQGGADTQYF
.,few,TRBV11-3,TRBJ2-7,TGTGCCAGTTGGAATGGCGGGCTAACCTACGAGCAGTACTTC,CASWNGGLTYEQYF
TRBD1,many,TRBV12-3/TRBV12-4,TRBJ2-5,TGTGCCAGTATCGGGACAGACCAAGAGACCCAGTACTTC,CASIGTDQETQYF
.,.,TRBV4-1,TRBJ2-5,TGCGCCAGCAAGAAACTAGGGGACGGCCAAGAGACCCAGTACTTC,CASKKLGDGQETQYF
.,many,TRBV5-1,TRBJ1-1,TGCGCCAGCAGCGTACAGGGCGGGGACACTGAAGCTTTCTTT,CASSVQGGDTEAFF
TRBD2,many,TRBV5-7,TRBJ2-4,TGTGCCAGCAGCAGCCTCTACCGGGAGGTTATTCAGTACTTC,CASSSLYREVIQYF
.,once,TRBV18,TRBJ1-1,TGTGCCAGCTCACTTTCACCAGGGCAGTGGGACACTGAAGCTTTCTTT,CASSLSPGQWDTEAFF
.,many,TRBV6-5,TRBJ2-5,TGTGCCAGCAGTTACTGGTCGGCCAGGGCGGGGACGGAGGAGACCCAGTACTTC,CASSYWSARAGTEETQYF
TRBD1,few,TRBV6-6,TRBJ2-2,TGTGCCAGCAGTTACCCTCCCGGGACAGGGTTCGGGGAGCTGTTTTTT,CASSYPPGTGFGELFF
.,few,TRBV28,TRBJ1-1,TGTGCCAGCAGACAGACTACAGCTTTGAACACTGAAGCTTTCTTT,CASRQTTALNTEAFF
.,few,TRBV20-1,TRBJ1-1,TGCAGTGCTAGAGTACTACAGGGTGACACTGAAGCTTTCTTT,CSARVLQGDTEAFF
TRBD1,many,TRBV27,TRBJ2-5,TGTGCCAGCAGTACCGGGACAGGGAGGAGAGAGACCCAGTACTTC,CASSTGTGRRETQYF
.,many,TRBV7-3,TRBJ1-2,TGTGCCAGCAGCCCTTCAGGGGAGATCGGCTACACCTTC,CASSPSGEIGYTF
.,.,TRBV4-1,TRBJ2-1,TGCGCCAGCAGCCAGACGCCAGGCTACAATGAGCAGTTCTTC,CASSQTPGYNEQFF
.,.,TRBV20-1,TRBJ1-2,TGCAGTGCTAGTCACAGGGACACCGGGATTCACTATGGCTACACCTTC,CSASHRDTGIHYGYTF
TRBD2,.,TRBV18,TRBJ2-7,TGTGCCAGCTCACCAAAGACTAGCGGGAGTGGCTACGAGCAGTACTTC,CASSPKTSGSGYEQYF
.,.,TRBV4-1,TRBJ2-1,TGCGCCAGCAGCCAAGAGGACTGGACCAAGGGAGAGACCCAGTTCTTC,CASSQEDWTKGETQFF